The rows below give T cell receptor beta chains drawn from one sample of a study of blood T cell repertoires in COVID-19. Generated by immunoSEQ multiplex PCR, the TCRdb table keeps only in-frame clones and is missing some. The sample carries under 150,000 clones, less than 80% recorded once. The sequencing sample was made of peripheral blood. The receptors stem from a man in his 60s with acute or convalescent COVID-19. The CDR3 runs from the conserved cysteine through the conserved F or W. The D gene is left open where the match is weak. Some rows mark clone size as missing; the rest say once, few, many or name a class of expanded clone.

d_call: -
v_call: TRBV5-4
clone_size: few
j_call: TRBJ2-7
cdr3_aa: CASSLRTASYEQYF
cdr3_nt: TGTGCCAGCAGCCTTCGGACAGCCTCCTACGAGCAGTACTTC

d_call: -
v_call: TRBV18
clone_size: -
j_call: TRBJ1-5
cdr3_aa: CASSTASENQPQHF
cdr3_nt: TGTGCCAGCTCAACAGCCTCTGAGAATCAGCCCCAGCATTTT

d_call: -
v_call: TRBV9
clone_size: -
j_call: TRBJ2-2
cdr3_aa: CASSQSLTGTNTGELFF
cdr3_nt: TGTGCCAGCAGCCAATCCTTGACAGGGACTAACACCGGGGAGCTGTTTTTT

d_call: -
v_call: TRBV12-3/TRBV12-4
clone_size: -
j_call: TRBJ2-1
cdr3_aa: CASKPRYNEQFF
cdr3_nt: TGTGCCAGCAAACCCAGGTACAATGAGCAGTTCTTC

d_call: -
v_call: TRBV3-1/TRBV3-2
clone_size: few
j_call: TRBJ1-6
cdr3_aa: CASSQSRESPLHF
cdr3_nt: TGTGCCAGCAGCCAAAGCAGGGAATCACCCCTCCACTTT

d_call: TRBD2
v_call: TRBV3-1/TRBV3-2
clone_size: -
j_call: TRBJ2-1
cdr3_aa: CASSEGLAGANEQFF
cdr3_nt: TGTGCCAGCAGCGAAGGGCTAGCGGGAGCCAATGAGCAGTTCTTC

d_call: TRBD2
v_call: TRBV4-3
clone_size: -
j_call: TRBJ2-2
cdr3_aa: CASSLAVNTGELFF
cdr3_nt: TGCGCCAGTTCACTAGCGGTGAACACCGGGGAGCTGTTTTTT

d_call: -
v_call: TRBV18
clone_size: -
j_call: TRBJ2-7
cdr3_aa: CASFADSYEQYF
cdr3_nt: TGTGCCAGCTTCGCGGACTCCTACGAGCAGTACTTC

d_call: TRBD1
v_call: TRBV29-1
clone_size: -
j_call: TRBJ1-2
cdr3_aa: CSVRQGIDYGYTF
cdr3_nt: TGCAGCGTACGACAGGGGATAGACTATGGCTACACCTTC

d_call: -
v_call: TRBV27
clone_size: -
j_call: TRBJ1-6
cdr3_aa: CASSLVQASNSPLHF
cdr3_nt: TGTGCCAGCAGTTTAGTACAGGCTTCTAATTCACCCCTCCACTTT

d_call: -
v_call: TRBV24-1
clone_size: -
j_call: TRBJ2-3
cdr3_aa: CATDQGGDTQYF
cdr3_nt: TGTGCCACGGACCAGGGTGGAGATACGCAGTATTTT